These 11 T cell receptor beta chains were sequenced from one sample in a study of T cells after yellow fever vaccination. Via MiXCR, TCRdb re-called the 5' RACE reads, giving one row per CDR3 protein. This repertoire shows about 350,000 distinct CDR3 sequences, roughly 8.6% found once; its top ten account for roughly 18%. The sequencing used PBMCs, collected approximately 40 days after the first yellow fever vaccination. The receptors here all came from a man aged 18 to 35 who received the YFV17D yellow fever vaccine.

This clonotype was seen repeatedly, ten times or more. The rearrangement joins TRBV5-1 to TRBJ1-1; maybe TRBD1 (5 bases). This CDR3 is 16 amino acids long. The V end was cut by 2 bases, the J end by 0 bases, with 14 bases between. The V gene's germline CDR1 is SGHRS and CDR2 YFSETQ. CDR3 coding DNA: TGCGCCAGCAGCTTCGGGGGGTCGAGTATGAACACTGAAGCTTTCTTT. Residues: CASSFGGSSMNTEAFF.

This clonotype was found many times. CDR3 sequence reads: CASSQGTVYAGELFF. The CDR3 DNA follows: TGCGCCAGCAGCCAAGGGACAGTTTATGCCGGGGAGCTGTTTTTT. The gene calls are TRBV4-1 and TRBJ2-2, with a weak D call TRBD1 (6 bases). In germline, CDR1 is MGHRA, CDR2 YSYEKL. The ends were cut back, 1 base at V and 6 bases at J, with 12 bases in the middle. CDR3 length: 15 amino acids.

The chain employs TRBV4-3 and TRBJ1-1; D is uncertain. The CDR3 runs 16 residues. V gave up 0 bases and J gave up 2 bases, with 13 bases separating them. Looked up from germline, CDR1 is LGHNA and CDR2 is YSLEER. CDR3 nucleotide sequence: TGCGCCAGCAGCCAAGATCTCGCACGGGGAAACACTGAAGCTTTCTTT. As protein: CASSQDLARGNTEAFF.

This clonotype was seen at least ten times. This chain uses TRBV6-2 or TRBV6-3 with TRBJ2-1; possible D gene TRBD1, 6 bases. Trimming removed 2 bases from V and 1 base from J, with 12 bases in between. The CDR3 contains 16 residues. Germline V gene sequence: CDR1 MNHEY, CDR2 SVGEGT. CDR3 DNA sequence: TGTGCCAGCAGTTACCCGCAGGGGATATCCTACAATGAGCAGTTCTTC. Its protein product is CASSYPQGISYNEQFF.

This clonotype was found a few times. The chain has TRBV2 and TRBJ2-3; 7 bases match TRBD1. This CDR3 comprises 13 residues. V was clipped by 11 bases and J by 0 bases; unmatched bases: 5. Germline CDR1 SNHLY, CDR2 FYNNEI. CDR3 sequence reads: CAEGDSSTDTQYF. CDR3 sequence (DNA): TGTGCCGAGGGGGACAGTAGCACAGATACGCAGTATTTT.

The rearrangement uses TRBV7-2 and TRBJ2-3; 7 bases map to TRBD2. Losses at the gene ends were 6 bases for V and 3 bases for J; bases not matched to a gene: 9. This CDR3 has 15 residues. Germline values: CDR1 SGHTA, CDR2 FQGNSA. CDR3 sequence (DNA): TGTGCCAGCAGGCAAACTCTAGCGGAGACAGATACGCAGTATTTT. Protein: CASRQTLAETDTQYF.

This chain connects TRBV9 to TRBJ1-3; D ambiguous. CDR3 length: 14 residues. V gave up 0 bases and J gave up 7 bases, with 11 bases separating them. Per germline, CDR1 SGDLS and CDR2 YYNGEE. The CDR3 coding sequence is TGTGCCAGCAGCGTAGAAGGATTTTGGAACACCATATATTTT. Translating gives CASSVEGFWNTIYF.

This clonotype came up a few times. This chain connects TRBV6-2 or TRBV6-3 to TRBJ2-1, with D unclear. V was cut by 2 bases and J by 3 bases, with 11 bases left in between. This CDR3 is built from 15 residues. The germline gives CDR1 MNHEY, CDR2 SVGEGT. CDR3 region: CASSYVTDFYNEQFF. For the CDR3, the DNA is TGTGCCAGCAGTTACGTAACGGATTTCTACAATGAGCAGTTCTTC.

The chain couples TRBV4-1 to TRBJ1-5; D unresolved. The CDR3 extends over 15 amino acids. Germline loops: CDR1 MGHRA, CDR2 YSYEKL. V gave up 0 bases and J gave up 4 bases, with 10 bases separating them. CDR3 DNA sequence: TGCGCCAGCAGCCAAGAATGGCAGACAAATCAGCCCCAGCATTTT. It encodes CASSQEWQTNQPQHF.

This clonotype was detected only a few times. This chain links TRBV7-9 with TRBJ2-7; the match to TRBD2 covers 12 bases. From germline, CDR1 is SEHNR and CDR2 FQNEAQ (reference sequence). The CDR3 contains 15 residues. V trimming: 4 bases; J trimming: 2 bases; junction bases outside the gene matches: 3. The CDR3 nucleotides read TGTGCCAGCAGCTCACTAGCGGGGGGACCCTACGAGCAGTACTTC. Translating gives CASSSLAGGPYEQYF. Using reference TRBV7-9 and TRBJ2-7 for the parts outside the CDR3, the full variable domain is DTGVSQNPRHKITKRGQNVTFRCDPISEHNRLYWYRQTLGQGPEFLTYFQNEAQLEKSRLLSDRFSAERPKGSFSTLEIQRTEQGDSAMYLCASSSLAGGPYEQYFGPGTRLTVT.

At least ten counts were recorded for this clonotype. The rearrangement links TRBV5-6 to TRBJ1-1, with D unresolved. The CDR3 is 13 amino acids. The germline V gene encodes CDR1 SGHDT and CDR2 YYEEEE. V was trimmed by 1 base and J by 0 bases, leaving 4 bases between them. The CDR3 protein is CASSLPLNTEAFF. CDR3 sequence (DNA): TGTGCCAGCAGCTTGCCACTGAACACTGAAGCTTTCTTT.